This paragraph reports one T cell receptor (beta chain). Its antigen is not identified. V lost 9 bases to trimming and J lost 2 bases, with 15 bases between them. The CDR3 spans 14 residues. Germline CDR1 is SGHAT and CDR2 is FQNNGV. The entry originates in a study of cytomegalovirus exposure and HLA in healthy donors. The overall study: Earlier work reported 117 million unique TCR beta sequences from 150 million to 200 million T cells. The study, taken as a whole, reports: A later analysis showed TCR association rates differing by HLA locus, peaking at DRB1 and lowest at HLA-C. A later analysis reportedly found that, within productive TCRs, an Asian-associated ancestry cluster had fewer N-insertions than the mean observed across the approximately 700 donors. The investigators catalogued 150 or so TCR beta chains as cytomegalovirus-associated.

PCR amplification relied on 60 Vbeta primers (plus 13 Jbeta primers). Produced via immunoSEQ multiplex PCR; TCRdb's table is partial and in-frame only. This sample has 70,000 or so clones, with about 74% found just once. The rearrangement links TRBV11-2 to TRBJ2-3; the D gene is possibly TRBD1 (5 bases). The sequencing input was PBMCs. This TCR was sampled from a woman aged 55-69 years in good health and CMV-seropositive. The CDR3: CASSTEGLTDTQYF. CDR3 nucleotide sequence: TGTGCCAGTTCGACAGAAGGCCTCACAGATACGCAGTATTTT.